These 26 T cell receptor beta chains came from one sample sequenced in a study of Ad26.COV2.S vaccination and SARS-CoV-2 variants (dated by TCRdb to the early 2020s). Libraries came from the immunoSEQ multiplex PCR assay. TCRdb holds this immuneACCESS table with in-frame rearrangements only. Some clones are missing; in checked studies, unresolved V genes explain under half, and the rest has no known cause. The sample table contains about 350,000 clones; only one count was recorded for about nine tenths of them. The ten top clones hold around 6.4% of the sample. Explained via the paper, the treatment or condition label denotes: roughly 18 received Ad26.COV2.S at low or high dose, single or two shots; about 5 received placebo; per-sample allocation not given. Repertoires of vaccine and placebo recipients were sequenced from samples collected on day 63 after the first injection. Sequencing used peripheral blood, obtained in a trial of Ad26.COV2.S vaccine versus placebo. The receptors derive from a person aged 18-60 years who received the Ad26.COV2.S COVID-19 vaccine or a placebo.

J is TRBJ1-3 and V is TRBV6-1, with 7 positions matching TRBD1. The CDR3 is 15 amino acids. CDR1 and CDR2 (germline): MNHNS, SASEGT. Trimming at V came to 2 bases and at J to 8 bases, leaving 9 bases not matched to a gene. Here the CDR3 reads CASSERGQVAHTIYF. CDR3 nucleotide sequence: TGTGCCAGCAGTGAAAGGGGGCAGGTCGCGCACACCATATATTTT.

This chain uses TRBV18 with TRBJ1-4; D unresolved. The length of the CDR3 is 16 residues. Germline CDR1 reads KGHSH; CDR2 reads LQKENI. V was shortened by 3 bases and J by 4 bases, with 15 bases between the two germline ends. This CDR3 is CASSPARTGINEKLFF. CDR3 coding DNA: TGTGCCAGCTCACCGGCCCGCACGGGTATTAATGAAAAACTGTTTTTT.

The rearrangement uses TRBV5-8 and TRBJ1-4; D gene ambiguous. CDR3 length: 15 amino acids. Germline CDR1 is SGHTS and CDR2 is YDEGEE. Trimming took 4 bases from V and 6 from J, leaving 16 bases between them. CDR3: CASSIYPGSDEKLFF. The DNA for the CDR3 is TGTGCCAGCAGCATCTACCCGGGCAGTGATGAAAAACTGTTTTTT.

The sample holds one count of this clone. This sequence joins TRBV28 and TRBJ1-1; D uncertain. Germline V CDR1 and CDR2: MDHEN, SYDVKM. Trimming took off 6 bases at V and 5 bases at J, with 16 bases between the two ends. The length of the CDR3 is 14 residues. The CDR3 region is CASRPPSQETEAFF. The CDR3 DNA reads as TGTGCCAGCAGACCCCCCTCCCAGGAAACTGAAGCTTTCTTT.

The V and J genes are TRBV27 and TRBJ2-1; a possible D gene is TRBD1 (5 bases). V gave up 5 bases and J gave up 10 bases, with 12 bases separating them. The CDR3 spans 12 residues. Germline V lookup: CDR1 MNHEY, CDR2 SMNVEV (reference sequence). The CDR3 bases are TGTGCCAGCAGTCCTCAGGGTTGGGAGCAGTTCTTC. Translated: CASSPQGWEQFF.

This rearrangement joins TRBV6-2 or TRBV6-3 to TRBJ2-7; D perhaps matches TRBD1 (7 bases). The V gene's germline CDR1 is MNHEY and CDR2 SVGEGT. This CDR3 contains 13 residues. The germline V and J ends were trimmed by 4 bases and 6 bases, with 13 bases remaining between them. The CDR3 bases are TGTGCCAGCAGTTCTCACCAGGGGGGCGAGCAGTACTTC. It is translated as CASSSHQGGEQYF.

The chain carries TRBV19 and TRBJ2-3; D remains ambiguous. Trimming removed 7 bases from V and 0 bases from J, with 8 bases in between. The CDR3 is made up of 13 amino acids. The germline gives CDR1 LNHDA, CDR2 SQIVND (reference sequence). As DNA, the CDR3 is TGTGCCAGTACCCCAACTAGCACAGATACGCAGTATTTT. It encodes CASTPTSTDTQYF.

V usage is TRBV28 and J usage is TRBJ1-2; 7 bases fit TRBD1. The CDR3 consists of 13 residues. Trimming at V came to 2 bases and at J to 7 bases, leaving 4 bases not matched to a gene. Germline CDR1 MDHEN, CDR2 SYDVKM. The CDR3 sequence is CASSLIQGIGYTF. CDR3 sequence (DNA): TGTGCCAGCAGTTTAATACAGGGGATTGGCTACACCTTC.

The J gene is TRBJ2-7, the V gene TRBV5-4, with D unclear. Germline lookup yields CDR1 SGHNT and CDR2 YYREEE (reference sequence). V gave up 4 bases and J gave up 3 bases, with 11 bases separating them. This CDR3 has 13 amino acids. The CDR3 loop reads CASSRRSSYEQYF. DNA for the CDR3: TGTGCCAGCAGCCGAAGGTCCAGCTACGAGCAGTACTTC.

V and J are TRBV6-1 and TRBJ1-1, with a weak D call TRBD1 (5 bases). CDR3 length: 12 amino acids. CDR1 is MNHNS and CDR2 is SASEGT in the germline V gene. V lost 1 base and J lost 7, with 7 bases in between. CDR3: CASSEGRGEAFF. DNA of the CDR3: TGTGCCAGCAGTGAAGGTAGGGGTGAAGCTTTCTTT.

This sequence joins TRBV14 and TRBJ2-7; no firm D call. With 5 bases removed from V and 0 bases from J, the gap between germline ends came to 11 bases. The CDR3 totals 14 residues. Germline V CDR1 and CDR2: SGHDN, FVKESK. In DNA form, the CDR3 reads TGTGCCAGCAGCTCCAGGACGTACTCCTACGAGCAGTACTTC. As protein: CASSSRTYSYEQYF.

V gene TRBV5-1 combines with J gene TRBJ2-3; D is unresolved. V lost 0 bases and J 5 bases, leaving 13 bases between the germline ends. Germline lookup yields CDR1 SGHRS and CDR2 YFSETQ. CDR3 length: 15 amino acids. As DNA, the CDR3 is TGCGCCAGCAGCTTGGCCGGGCCCTCCGGAGATACGCAGTATTTT. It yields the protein CASSLAGPSGDTQYF.

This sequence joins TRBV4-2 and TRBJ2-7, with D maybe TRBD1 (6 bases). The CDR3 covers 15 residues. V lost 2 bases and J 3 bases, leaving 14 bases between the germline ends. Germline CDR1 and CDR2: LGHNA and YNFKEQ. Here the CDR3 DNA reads TGTGCCAGCAGCCAACAAACACAAGGGGGCTACGAGCAGTACTTC. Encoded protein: CASSQQTQGGYEQYF.

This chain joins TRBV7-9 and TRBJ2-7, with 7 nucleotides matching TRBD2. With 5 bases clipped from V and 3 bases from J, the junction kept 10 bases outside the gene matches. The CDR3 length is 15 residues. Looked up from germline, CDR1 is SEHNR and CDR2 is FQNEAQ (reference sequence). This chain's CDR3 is CASSPDGGNYYEQYF. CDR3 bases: TGTGCCAGCAGCCCTGACGGGGGGAACTACTACGAGCAGTACTTC.

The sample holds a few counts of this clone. Here the CDR3 reads CASSLEGQGLGGYTF. As DNA, the CDR3 is TGCGCCAGCAGCTTGGAGGGACAGGGCCTCGGGGGCTACACCTTC. This sequence joins TRBV5-1 and TRBJ1-2; 9 bases fit TRBD1. The CDR3 has 15 residues. The germline gives CDR1 SGHRS, CDR2 YFSETQ. Germline trimming cut 0 bases from V and 8 bases from J; bases unmatched to any gene: 8.

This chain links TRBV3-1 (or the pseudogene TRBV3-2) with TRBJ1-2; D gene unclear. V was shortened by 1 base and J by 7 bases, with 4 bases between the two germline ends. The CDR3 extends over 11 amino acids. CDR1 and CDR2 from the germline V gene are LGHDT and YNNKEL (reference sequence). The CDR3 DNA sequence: TGTGCCAGCAGCCAAGTGTCTGGCTACACCTTC. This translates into CASSQVSGYTF.

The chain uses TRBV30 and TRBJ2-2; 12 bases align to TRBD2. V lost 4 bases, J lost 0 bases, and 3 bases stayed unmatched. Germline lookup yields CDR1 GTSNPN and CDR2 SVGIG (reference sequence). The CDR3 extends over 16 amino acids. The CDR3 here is CAWTSGRASNTGELFF. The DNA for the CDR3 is TGTGCCTGGACTAGCGGGAGGGCGTCGAACACCGGGGAGCTGTTTTTT.

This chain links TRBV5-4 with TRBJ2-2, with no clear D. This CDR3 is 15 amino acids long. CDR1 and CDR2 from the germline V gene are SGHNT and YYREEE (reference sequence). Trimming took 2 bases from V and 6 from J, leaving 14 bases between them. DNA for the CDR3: TGTGCCAGCAGCTTCCCCCTTAAAGGGCCCGGGGAGCTGTTTTTT. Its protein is CASSFPLKGPGELFF.

The CDR3 sequence: CASSLKVSGSGELFF. The CDR3 nucleotides are TGTGCCAGCAGCTTAAAGGTTTCGGGATCCGGGGAGCTGTTTTTT. V gene TRBV7-3 combines with J gene TRBJ2-2; tentatively, D is TRBD2 (5 bases). Between the trimmed V and J ends, which lost 1 base and 6 bases, there was a span of 12 bases. The CDR3 sequence is 15 residues long. The germline V gene has CDR1 SGHTA and CDR2 FQGTGA. The full variable domain, rest sourced from reference TRBV7-3 and TRBJ2-2, is GAGVSQTPSNKVTEKGKYVELRCDPISGHTALYWYRQSLGQGPEFLIYFQGTGAADDSGLPNDRFFAVRPEGSVSTLKIQRTERGDSAVYLCASSLKVSGSGELFFGEGSRLTVL.

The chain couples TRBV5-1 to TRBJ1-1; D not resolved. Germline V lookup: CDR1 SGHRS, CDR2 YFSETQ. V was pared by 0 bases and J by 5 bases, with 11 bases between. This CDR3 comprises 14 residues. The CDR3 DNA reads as TGCGCCAGCAGCTTGGAGAGCTCCGGGACTGAAGCTTTCTTT. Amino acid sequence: CASSLESSGTEAFF.

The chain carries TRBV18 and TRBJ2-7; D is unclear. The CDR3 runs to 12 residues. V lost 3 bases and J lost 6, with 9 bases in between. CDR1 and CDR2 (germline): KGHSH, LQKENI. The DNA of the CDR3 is TGTGCCAGCTCACCCCTCGGTTCCGAGCAGTACTTC. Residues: CASSPLGSEQYF.

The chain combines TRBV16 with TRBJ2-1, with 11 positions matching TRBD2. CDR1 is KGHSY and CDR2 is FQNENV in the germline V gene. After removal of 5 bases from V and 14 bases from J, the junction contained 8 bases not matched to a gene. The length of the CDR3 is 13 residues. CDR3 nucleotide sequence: TGTGCCAGCAGCGAAACTATAGCGGGAGGGGAGTTCTTC. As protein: CASSETIAGGEFF. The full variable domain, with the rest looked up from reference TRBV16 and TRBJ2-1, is GEEVAQTPKHLVRGEGQKAKLYCAPIKGHSYVFWYQQVLKNEFKFLISFQNENVFDETGMPKERFSAKCLPNSPCSLEIQATKLEDSAVYFCASSETIAGGEFFGPGTRLTVL.

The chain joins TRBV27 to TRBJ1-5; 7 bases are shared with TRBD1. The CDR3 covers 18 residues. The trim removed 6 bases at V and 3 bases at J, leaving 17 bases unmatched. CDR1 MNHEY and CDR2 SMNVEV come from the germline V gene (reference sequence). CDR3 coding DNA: TGTGCCAGCAGACCCGACAGGGACGGGGTTTTCAACAATCAGCCCCAGCATTTT. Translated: CASRPDRDGVFNNQPQHF.

CDR3 sequence (DNA): TGTGCCAGCAGCCCTAGATCGGGGAACACTGAAGCTTTCTTT. As protein: CASSPRSGNTEAFF. The chain carries TRBV9 and TRBJ1-1; D unresolved. Germline loops: CDR1 SGDLS, CDR2 YYNGEE. V lost 4 bases and J 1 base, leaving 11 bases between the germline ends. The CDR3 covers 14 residues.

CDR3 DNA: TGTGCTAGTGGTCCCAGGACTAGCGGGGAGGTCTTTCGATACAATGAGCAGTTCTTC. This translates into CASGPRTSGEVFRYNEQFF. The chain joins TRBV12-5 to TRBJ2-1; 12 positions match TRBD2. CDR1 and CDR2 (germline): LGHNT, FRNRAP. After removal of 5 bases from V and 4 bases from J, the junction contained 15 bases not matched to a gene. The CDR3 is made up of 19 amino acids.

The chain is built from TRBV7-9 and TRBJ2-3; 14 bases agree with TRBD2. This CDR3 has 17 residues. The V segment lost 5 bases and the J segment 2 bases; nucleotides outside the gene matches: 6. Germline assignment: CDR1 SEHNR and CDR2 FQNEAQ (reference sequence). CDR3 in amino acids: CASSPSTSGGATDTQYF. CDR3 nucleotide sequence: TGTGCCAGCAGCCCCTCGACTAGCGGGGGGGCCACAGATACGCAGTATTTT.